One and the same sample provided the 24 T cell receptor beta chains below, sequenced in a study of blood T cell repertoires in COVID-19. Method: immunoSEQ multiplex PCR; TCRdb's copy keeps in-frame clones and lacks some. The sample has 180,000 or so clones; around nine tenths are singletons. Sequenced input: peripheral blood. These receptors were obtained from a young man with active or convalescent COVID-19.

For the CDR3, the DNA is TGTGCCAGCAGTTTAGTCGTACAGGGGAGAAACACCATATATTTT. It is translated as CASSLVVQGRNTIYF. This chain uses TRBV28 with TRBJ1-3; 7 bases match TRBD1. Losses at the gene ends were 2 bases for V and 5 bases for J; bases not matched to a gene: 6. The CDR3 extends over 15 amino acids. CDR1 is MDHEN and CDR2 is SYDVKM in the germline V gene.

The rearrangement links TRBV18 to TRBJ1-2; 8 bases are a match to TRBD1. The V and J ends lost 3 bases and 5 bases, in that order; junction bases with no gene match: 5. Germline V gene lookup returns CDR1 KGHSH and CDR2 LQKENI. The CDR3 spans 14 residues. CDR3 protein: CASSPQGARYGYTF. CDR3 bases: TGTGCCAGCTCACCCCAGGGGGCACGGTATGGCTACACCTTC.

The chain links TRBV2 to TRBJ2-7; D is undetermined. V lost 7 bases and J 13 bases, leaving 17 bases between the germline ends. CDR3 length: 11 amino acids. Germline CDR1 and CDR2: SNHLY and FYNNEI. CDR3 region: CASILPTEPYF. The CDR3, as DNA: TGTGCCAGCATACTACCGACTGAACCTTACTTC.

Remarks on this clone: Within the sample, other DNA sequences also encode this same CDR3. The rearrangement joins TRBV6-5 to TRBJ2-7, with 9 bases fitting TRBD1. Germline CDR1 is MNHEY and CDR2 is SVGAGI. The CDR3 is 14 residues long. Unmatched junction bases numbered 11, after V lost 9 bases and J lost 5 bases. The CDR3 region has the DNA TGTGCCAGTAGCCAGGGGGACAGGGTCGACGAGCAGTACTTC. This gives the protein CASSQGDRVDEQYF.

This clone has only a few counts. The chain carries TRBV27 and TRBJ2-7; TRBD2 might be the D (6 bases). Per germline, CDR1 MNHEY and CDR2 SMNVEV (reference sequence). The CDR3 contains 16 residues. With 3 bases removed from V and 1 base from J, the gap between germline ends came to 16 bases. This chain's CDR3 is CASSFSSGTLSYEQYF. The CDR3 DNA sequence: TGTGCCAGCAGTTTTTCCAGTGGGACTCTTTCCTACGAGCAGTACTTC.

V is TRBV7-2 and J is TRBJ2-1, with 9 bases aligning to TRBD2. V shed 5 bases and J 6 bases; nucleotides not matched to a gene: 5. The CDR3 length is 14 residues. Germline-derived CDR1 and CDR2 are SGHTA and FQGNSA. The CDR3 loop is CASSLGLASNEQFF. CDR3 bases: TGTGCCAGCAGCCTGGGACTAGCCTCCAATGAGCAGTTCTTC.

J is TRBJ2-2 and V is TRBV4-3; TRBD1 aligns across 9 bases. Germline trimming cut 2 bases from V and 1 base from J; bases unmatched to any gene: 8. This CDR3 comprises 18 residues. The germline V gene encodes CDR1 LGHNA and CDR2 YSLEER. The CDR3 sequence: CASSQSFTGQGNTGELFF. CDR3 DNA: TGCGCCAGCAGCCAATCTTTTACGGGACAGGGGAACACCGGGGAGCTGTTTTTT.

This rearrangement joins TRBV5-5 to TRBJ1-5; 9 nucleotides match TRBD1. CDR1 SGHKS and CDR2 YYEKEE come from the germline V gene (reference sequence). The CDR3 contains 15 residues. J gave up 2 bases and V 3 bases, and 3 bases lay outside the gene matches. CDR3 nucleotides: TGTGCCAGCAGCTCCGGGACAGGGCGCAATCAGCCCCAGCATTTT. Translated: CASSSGTGRNQPQHF.

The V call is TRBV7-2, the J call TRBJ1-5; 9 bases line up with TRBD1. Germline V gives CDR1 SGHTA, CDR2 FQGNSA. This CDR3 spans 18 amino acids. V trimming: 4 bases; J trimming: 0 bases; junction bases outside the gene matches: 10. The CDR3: CASSSPSLGQGSNQPQHF. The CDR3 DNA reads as TGTGCCAGCAGCTCTCCTTCTTTGGGACAGGGTAGCAATCAGCCCCAGCATTTT.

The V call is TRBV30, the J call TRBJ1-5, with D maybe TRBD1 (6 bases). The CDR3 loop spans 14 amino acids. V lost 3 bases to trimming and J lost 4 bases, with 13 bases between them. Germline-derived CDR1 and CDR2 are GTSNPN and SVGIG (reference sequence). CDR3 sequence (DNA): TGTGCCTGGAGCCACTGGACAGATAATCAGCCCCAGCATTTT. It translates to CAWSHWTDNQPQHF.

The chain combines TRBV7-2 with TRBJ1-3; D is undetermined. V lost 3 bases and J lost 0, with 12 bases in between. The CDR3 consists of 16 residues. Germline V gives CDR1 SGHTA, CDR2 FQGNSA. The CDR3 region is CASSFFLQDSGNTIYF. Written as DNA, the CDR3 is TGTGCCAGCAGCTTCTTTCTCCAGGACTCTGGAAACACCATATATTTT. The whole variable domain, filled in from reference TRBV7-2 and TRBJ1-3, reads GAGVSQSPSNKVTEKGKDVELRCDPISGHTALYWYRQSLGQGLEFLIYFQGNSAPDKSGLPSDRFSAERTGGSVSTLTIQRTQQEDSAVYLCASSFFLQDSGNTIYFGEGSWLTVV.

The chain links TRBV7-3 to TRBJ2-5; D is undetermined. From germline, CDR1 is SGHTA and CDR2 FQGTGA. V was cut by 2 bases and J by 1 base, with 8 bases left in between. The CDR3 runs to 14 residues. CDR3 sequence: CASSLFASQETQYF. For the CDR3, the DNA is TGTGCCAGCAGCTTATTTGCTAGCCAAGAGACCCAGTACTTC.

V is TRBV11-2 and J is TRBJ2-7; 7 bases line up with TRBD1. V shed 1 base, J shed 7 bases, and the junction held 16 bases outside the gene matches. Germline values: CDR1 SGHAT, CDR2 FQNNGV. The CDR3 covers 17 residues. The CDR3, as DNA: TGTGCCAGCAGCTTAGCAGGGGGTTTTAGAGTAAAACGGGAGCAGTACTTC. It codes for CASSLAGGFRVKREQYF.

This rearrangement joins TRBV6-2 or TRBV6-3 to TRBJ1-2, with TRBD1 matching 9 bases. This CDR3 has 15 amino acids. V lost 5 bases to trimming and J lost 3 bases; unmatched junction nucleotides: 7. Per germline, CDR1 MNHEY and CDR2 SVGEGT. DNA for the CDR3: TGTGCCAGCAGTGGCCCGGGACAGGGTCACTATGGCTACACCTTC. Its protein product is CASSGPGQGHYGYTF.

CDR3 sequence reads: CASSYHRDIYEQYF. The CDR3 coding sequence is TGTGCCAGCAGTTACCACAGAGACATCTACGAGCAGTACTTC. The chain combines TRBV6-5 with TRBJ2-7; D unresolved. The CDR3 is 14 amino acids. The V and J ends lost 2 bases and 3 bases respectively, with 11 bases between them. Germline lookup yields CDR1 MNHEY and CDR2 SVGAGI.

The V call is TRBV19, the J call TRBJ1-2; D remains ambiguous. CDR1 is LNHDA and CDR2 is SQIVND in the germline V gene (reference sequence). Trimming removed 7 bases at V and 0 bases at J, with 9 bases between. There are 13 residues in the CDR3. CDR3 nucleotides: TGTGCCAGTAAAACGGGGTCTAACTATGGCTACACCTTC. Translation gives CASKTGSNYGYTF.

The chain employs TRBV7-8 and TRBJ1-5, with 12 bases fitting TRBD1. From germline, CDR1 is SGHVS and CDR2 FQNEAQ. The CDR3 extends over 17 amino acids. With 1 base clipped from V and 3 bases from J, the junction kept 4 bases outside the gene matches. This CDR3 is CASSLVVGQGANQPQHF. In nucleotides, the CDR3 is TGTGCCAGCAGCTTAGTAGTGGGACAGGGGGCCAATCAGCCCCAGCATTTT.

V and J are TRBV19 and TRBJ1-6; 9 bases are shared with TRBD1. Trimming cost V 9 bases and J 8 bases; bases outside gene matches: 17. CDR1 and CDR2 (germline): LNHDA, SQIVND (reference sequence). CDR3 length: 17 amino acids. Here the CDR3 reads CASREQGQGISDSPLHF. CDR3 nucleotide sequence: TGTGCCAGCAGGGAGCAAGGACAGGGGATCTCGGATTCACCCCTCCACTTT.

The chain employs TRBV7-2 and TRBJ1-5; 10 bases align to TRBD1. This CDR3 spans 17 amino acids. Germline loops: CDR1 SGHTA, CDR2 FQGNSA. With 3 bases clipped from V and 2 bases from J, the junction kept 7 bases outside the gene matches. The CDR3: CASSLSTGGSGNQPQHF. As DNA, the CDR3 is TGTGCCAGCAGCTTGTCGACAGGGGGCTCAGGCAATCAGCCCCAGCATTTT.

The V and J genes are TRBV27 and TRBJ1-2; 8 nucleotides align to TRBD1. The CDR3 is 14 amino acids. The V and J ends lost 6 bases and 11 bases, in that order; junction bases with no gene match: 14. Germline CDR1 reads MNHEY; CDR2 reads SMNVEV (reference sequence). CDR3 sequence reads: CASRDRGQGARYTF. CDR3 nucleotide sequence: TGTGCCAGCAGAGATAGAGGACAGGGTGCGAGATACACCTTC.

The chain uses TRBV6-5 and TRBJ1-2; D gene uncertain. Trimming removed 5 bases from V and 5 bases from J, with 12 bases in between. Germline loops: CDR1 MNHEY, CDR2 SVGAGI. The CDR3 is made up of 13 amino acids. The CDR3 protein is CASSQLLGYGYTF. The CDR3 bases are TGTGCCAGCAGTCAATTACTAGGATATGGCTACACCTTC.

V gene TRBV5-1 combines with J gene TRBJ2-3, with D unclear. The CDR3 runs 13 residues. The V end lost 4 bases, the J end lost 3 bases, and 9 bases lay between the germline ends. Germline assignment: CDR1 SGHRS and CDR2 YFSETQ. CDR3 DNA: TGCGCCAGCAGCCAAGTGAGAACAGATACGCAGTATTTT. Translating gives CASSQVRTDTQYF.

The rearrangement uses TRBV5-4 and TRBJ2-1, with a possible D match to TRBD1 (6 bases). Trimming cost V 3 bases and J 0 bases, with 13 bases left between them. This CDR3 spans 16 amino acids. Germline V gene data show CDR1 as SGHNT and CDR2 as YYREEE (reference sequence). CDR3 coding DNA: TGTGCCAGCAGCTGGGGAAGGGGGAGCTCCTACAATGAGCAGTTCTTC. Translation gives CASSWGRGSSYNEQFF.

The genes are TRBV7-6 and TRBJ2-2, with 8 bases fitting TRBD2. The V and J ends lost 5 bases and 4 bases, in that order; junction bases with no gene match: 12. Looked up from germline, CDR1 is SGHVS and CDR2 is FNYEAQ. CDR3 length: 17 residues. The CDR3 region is CASSAATGTRLTGELFF. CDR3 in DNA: TGTGCCAGCAGCGCCGCCACCGGGACTAGACTCACCGGGGAGCTGTTTTTT.